This T cell receptor (beta chain) came from a study of identical twins. TCRdb ran MiXCR on the 5' RACE reads and lists one entry per CDR3 protein. Counted here are under 800,000 distinct CDR3 sequences, around 20% occurring once; the ten biggest clones make up more than 4%. Germline assignment: CDR1 SQVTM and CDR2 ANQGSEA. The V gene lost 7 bases and the J gene lost 3 bases, with 12 bases spanning the gap. CDR3 length: 13 amino acids. These same data were also listed under a study on T cells expressing NK-cell markers. That report notes: Also leading the CD3+CD56-NKG2C+ fraction in a handful of donors were these clonotypes. HCMV specificity of expanded NKG2C+ T cell clones remained unclear.

This clonotype was sampled from a woman younger than 30 in good health. The material sequenced was PBMCs. The chain employs TRBV29-1 and TRBJ2-2; D gene uncertain. CDR3: CSESRRHTGELFF. In DNA, the CDR3 is TGCAGCGAGTCCAGGCGACACACCGGGGAGCTGTTTTTT.